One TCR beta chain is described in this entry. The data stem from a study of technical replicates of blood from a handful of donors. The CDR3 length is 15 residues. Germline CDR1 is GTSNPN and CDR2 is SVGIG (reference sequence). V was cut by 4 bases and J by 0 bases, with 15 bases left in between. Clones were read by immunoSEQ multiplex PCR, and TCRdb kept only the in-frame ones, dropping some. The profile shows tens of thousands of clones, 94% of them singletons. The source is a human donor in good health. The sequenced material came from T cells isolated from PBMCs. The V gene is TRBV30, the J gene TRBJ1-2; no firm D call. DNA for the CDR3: TGTGCCTGGAAGTTTATGGAAGCGTCTAACTATGGCTACACCTTC. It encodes CAWKFMEASNYGYTF. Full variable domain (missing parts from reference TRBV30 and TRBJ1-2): SQTIHQWPATLVQPVGSPLSLECTVEGTSNPNLYWYRQAAGRGLQLLFYSVGIGQISSEVPQNLSASRPQDRQFILSSKKLLLSDSGFYLCAWKFMEASNYGYTFGSGTRLTVV.